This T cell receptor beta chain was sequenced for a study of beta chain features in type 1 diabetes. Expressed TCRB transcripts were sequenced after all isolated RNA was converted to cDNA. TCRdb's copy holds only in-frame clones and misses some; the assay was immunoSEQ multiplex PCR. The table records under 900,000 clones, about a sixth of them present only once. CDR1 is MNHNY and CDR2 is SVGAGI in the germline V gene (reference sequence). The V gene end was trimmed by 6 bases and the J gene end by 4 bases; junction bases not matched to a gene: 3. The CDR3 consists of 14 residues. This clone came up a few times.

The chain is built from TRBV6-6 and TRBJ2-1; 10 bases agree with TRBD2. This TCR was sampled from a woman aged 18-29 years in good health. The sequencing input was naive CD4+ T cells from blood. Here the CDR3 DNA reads TGTGCCAGCAGATCTAGCGGGAGTTACAATGAGCAGTTCTTC. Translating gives CASRSSGSYNEQFF.